The 20 T cell receptor beta chains listed next were all sequenced from one sample in a study of healthy donors' naive CD4 and CD8 T cells. A linear amplification protocol produced the TCR libraries from about 510 ng of total RNA. Each CDR3 protein gets one entry after TCRdb re-called the reads with MiXCR. Seen here are approximately 200,000 distinct CDR3 sequences, 65% to 80% observed once, and the top ten hold roughly 2.3%. The sequencing sample was made of naive CD4+ and CD8+ T cells sorted from blood, pooled from several donors. The receptors come from a pool of human donors in good health; the sample pools cells from several healthy donors.

This clonotype was counted only a few times. The chain carries TRBV29-1 and TRBJ2-7, with no clear D. V lost 1 base and J 4 bases, leaving 5 bases between the germline ends. CDR3 size: 11 residues. CDR1 and CDR2 from the germline V gene are SQVTM and ANQGSEA. CDR3 nucleotide sequence: TGCAGCGTTGAAGCGTCTTACGAGCAGTACTTC. Translated: CSVEASYEQYF.

Written as DNA, the CDR3 is TGTGCCATCAGTGATTCAGGCGGGCAGCCCCAGCATTTT. This encodes CAISDSGGQPQHF. The J gene is TRBJ1-5, the V gene TRBV10-3; D remains unclear. V lost 3 bases to trimming and J lost 7 bases, with 10 bases between them. Germline V gene lookup returns CDR1 ENHRY and CDR2 SYGVKD. The CDR3 length is 13 residues.

This sequence joins TRBV19 and TRBJ1-2; D unresolved. Trimming took 1 base from V and 8 from J, leaving 8 bases between them. The CDR3 covers 12 residues. CDR1 is LNHDA and CDR2 is SQIVND in the germline V gene (reference sequence). The CDR3: CASSIGGSGYTF. DNA for the CDR3: TGTGCCAGTAGTATAGGAGGGAGCGGCTACACCTTC. Variable domain in full (rest from reference TRBV19 and TRBJ1-2): DGGITQSPKYLFRKEGQNVTLSCEQNLNHDAMYWYRQDPGQGLRLIYYSQIVNDFQKGDIAEGYSVSREKKESFPLTVTSAQKNPTAFYLCASSIGGSGYTFGSGTRLTVV.

This chain links TRBV6-5 with TRBJ1-2; no firm D call. The length of the CDR3 is 13 residues. The germline CDR1 and CDR2 sequences are MNHEY and SVGAGI. With 2 bases removed from V and 5 bases from J, the gap between germline ends came to 9 bases. The CDR3 sequence: CASSYHDTYGYTF. The DNA of the CDR3 is TGTGCCAGCAGTTACCACGACACATATGGCTACACCTTC.

This clonotype came up a few times. The genes are TRBV19 and TRBJ1-1; 7 bases are a match to TRBD1. There are 16 residues in the CDR3. Germline V gene lookup returns CDR1 LNHDA and CDR2 SQIVND (reference sequence). V lost 5 bases, J lost 1 base, and 10 bases stayed unmatched. This CDR3 reads CASSPYSDRRNTEAFF. The CDR3 DNA reads TGTGCCAGTAGTCCCTACTCGGACAGGAGGAACACTGAAGCTTTCTTT. Looking up the rest from reference TRBV19 and TRBJ1-1 gives the full variable domain: DGGITQSPKYLFRKEGQNVTLSCEQNLNHDAMYWYRQDPGQGLRLIYYSQIVNDFQKGDIAEGYSVSREKKESFPLTVTSAQKNPTAFYLCASSPYSDRRNTEAFFGQGTRLTVV.

The J gene is TRBJ1-2, the V gene TRBV10-3; 12 positions agree with TRBD1. The J segment lost 7 bases and the V segment lost 6 bases, leaving 3 bases of the junction unmatched. The CDR3 runs to 13 residues. CDR1 is ENHRY, CDR2 SYGVKD, per germline. CDR3 sequence: CAISGTGGVGYTF. CDR3 bases: TGTGCCATCAGCGGGACAGGGGGCGTTGGCTACACCTTC.

The CDR3 nucleotides read TGTGCCACCAGCAGAGGCCCCATGGCCAGGGGGCTTAGCAATGAGCAGTTCTTC. Protein product: CATSRGPMARGLSNEQFF. The V and J genes are TRBV15 and TRBJ2-1; 8 nucleotides agree with TRBD1. The CDR3 is 18 residues long. Per the germline V gene, CDR1 is LNHNV and CDR2 is YYDKDF (reference sequence). V was pared by 1 base and J by 6 bases, with 14 bases of the junction left unmatched.

The chain recombines TRBV7-6 with TRBJ2-5; TRBD2 matches at 10 bases. Germline V gene sequence: CDR1 SGHVS, CDR2 FNYEAQ. This CDR3 comprises 17 residues. Trimming took 5 bases from V and 5 from J; bases not matched to a gene: 14. The CDR3 region is CASSPSAGGPPSETQYF. The DNA for the CDR3 is TGTGCCAGCAGCCCATCAGCGGGAGGGCCTCCCAGCGAGACCCAGTACTTC.

This clonotype was picked up a small number of times. The rearrangement uses TRBV6-5 and TRBJ1-5, with D hard to call. The CDR3 is made up of 13 amino acids. Germline-derived CDR1 and CDR2 are MNHEY and SVGAGI. The V gene lost 5 bases and the J gene lost 12 bases, with 17 bases spanning the gap. The CDR3 is CASSRFGGFVQHF. DNA of the CDR3: TGTGCCAGCAGTCGGTTTGGAGGTTTCGTCCAGCATTTT.

This chain links TRBV10-3 with TRBJ2-7; TRBD1 matches 7 bases. V gave up 4 bases and J gave up 3 bases; unmatched junction bases: 6. The CDR3 spans 14 residues. Germline-derived CDR1 and CDR2 are ENHRY and SYGVKD. CDR3 DNA: TGTGCCATCAGTGGGACAGGAGTGATCTACGAGCAGTACTTC. This gives the protein CAISGTGVIYEQYF.

The sample holds one count of this clonotype. V is TRBV6-5 and J is TRBJ2-7, with 7 bases lining up with TRBD1. With 2 bases clipped from V and 5 bases from J, the junction kept 9 bases outside the gene matches. This CDR3 comprises 15 residues. Germline CDR1 reads MNHEY; CDR2 reads SVGAGI. The CDR3 sequence: CASSYLQGFSNEQYF. CDR3 coding DNA: TGTGCCAGCAGTTACCTACAGGGGTTCTCAAACGAGCAGTACTTC.

The J gene is TRBJ2-2, the V gene TRBV4-2; 9 bases fit TRBD2. The CDR3 runs to 17 residues. Germline V lookup: CDR1 LGHNA, CDR2 YNFKEQ. V gave up 1 base and J gave up 5 bases; unmatched junction bases: 8. CDR3 region: CASSQVLREGYTGELFF. As DNA, the CDR3 is TGTGCCAGCAGCCAAGTTTTGCGGGAGGGATATACCGGGGAGCTGTTTTTT.

The J gene is TRBJ1-5, the V gene TRBV29-1; D not resolved. The CDR3 extends over 14 amino acids. The V and J ends lost 4 bases and 2 bases respectively, with 12 bases between them. CDR1 SQVTM and CDR2 ANQGSEA come from the germline V gene. The CDR3 reads CSVAPEGGNQPQHF. The CDR3 DNA reads TGCAGCGTTGCCCCGGAGGGCGGCAATCAGCCCCAGCATTTT. The complete variable domain, with remaining parts taken from reference TRBV29-1 and TRBJ1-5, reads SAVISQKPSRDICQRGTSLTIQCQVDSQVTMMFWYRQQPGQSLTLIATANQGSEATYESGFVIDKFPISRPNLTFSTLTVSNMSPEDSSIYLCSVAPEGGNQPQHFGDGTRLSIL.

This chain uses TRBV27 with TRBJ2-7; D gene unclear. With 3 bases removed from V and 2 bases from J, the gap between germline ends came to 11 bases. Germline-derived CDR1 and CDR2 are MNHEY and SMNVEV (reference sequence). The CDR3 has 14 amino acids. The CDR3 loop is CASSLSPDTYEQYF. CDR3 coding DNA: TGTGCCAGCAGTTTGAGCCCCGACACCTACGAGCAGTACTTC.

The chain couples TRBV5-5 to TRBJ2-3, with 11 bases matching TRBD2. Germline CDR1 and CDR2: SGHKS and YYEKEE (reference sequence). This CDR3 region has 15 residues. V trimming: 4 bases; J trimming: 4 bases; junction bases outside the gene matches: 5. The DNA of the CDR3 is TGTGCCAGCAGCATGACTAGCGGGAACCCAGATACGCAGTATTTT. Protein: CASSMTSGNPDTQYF.

In its sample, this clonotype was seen a few times. The chain couples TRBV29-1 to TRBJ2-7; no reliable D call. Looked up from germline, CDR1 is SQVTM and CDR2 is ANQGSEA. The CDR3 is 9 amino acids. V was trimmed by 4 bases and J by 12 bases, leaving 10 bases between them. For the CDR3, the DNA is TGCAGCGTTGGGGCGGTAGGGTACTTC. Its protein is CSVGAVGYF.

The chain has TRBV10-3 and TRBJ1-5; the D is unclear. V was shortened by 10 bases and J by 0 bases, with 10 bases between the two germline ends. The germline V gene has CDR1 ENHRY and CDR2 SYGVKD. The CDR3 loop spans 13 amino acids. CDR3 amino acids: CANRPSSNQPQHF. CDR3 in DNA: TGTGCCAACAGACCGTCTAGCAATCAGCCCCAGCATTTT.

The table lists this clonotype with a few counts. V is TRBV6-1 and J is TRBJ1-5, with a possible D match to TRBD1 (5 bases). There are 13 residues in the CDR3. Per the germline V gene, CDR1 is MNHNS and CDR2 is SASEGT. Trimming left V 10 bases short and J 1 base short, with 11 bases between. The CDR3 spells CATGQGSNQPQHF. DNA for the CDR3: TGTGCCACCGGCCAGGGAAGCAATCAGCCCCAGCATTTT.

The chain is built from TRBV24-1 and TRBJ1-1; 7 nucleotides agree with TRBD1. CDR3 size: 13 residues. CDR1 KGHDR and CDR2 SFDVKD come from the germline V gene. Trimming at V came to 11 bases and at J to 6 bases, leaving 11 bases not matched to a gene. As DNA, the CDR3 is TGTGCCATCGCCCGGACAGGTCGGGCTGAAGCTTTCTTT. Encoded protein: CAIARTGRAEAFF.

The J gene is TRBJ2-5, the V gene TRBV29-1, with 7 positions matching TRBD1. The trim removed 3 bases at V and 2 bases at J, leaving 3 bases unmatched. The CDR3 is 13 amino acids. Germline V gene sequence: CDR1 SQVTM, CDR2 ANQGSEA. The CDR3 reads CSVESGGQETQYF. For the CDR3, the DNA is TGCAGCGTTGAGTCAGGGGGTCAAGAGACCCAGTACTTC.